Below are 17 T cell receptor beta chains sequenced from a single sample in a study of beta chain features in type 1 diabetes (dated by TCRdb to 2017 to 2018). Broader findings and caveats from the paper: Type 1 diabetes patients showed a moderate but significant shortening of TCRB CDR3 length in all four CD4+ subsets.

Receptor libraries were prepared by the immunoSEQ multiplex PCR assay. All of the isolated RNA was reverse transcribed with the High Capacity cDNA Reverse Transcription Kit, so expressed TCRB transcripts were sequenced. This is the immuneACCESS table as TCRdb keeps it, with only in-frame sequences that have V and J called. A part of the clones is gone; compared with another copy, unresolved V genes explain less than half, and the rest is unexplained. This sample is represented by 120,000 to 150,000 clones; about 13% of them were singletons. Around 1.4% of the sample is held by the ten biggest clonotypes. Their recognized antigens are unknown. The sequenced sample was central memory CD4+ T cells from blood. The receptors stem from a man aged 18 to 29 with type 1 diabetes.

This chain uses TRBV6-5 with TRBJ1-5, with 8 bases fitting TRBD1. Looked up from germline, CDR1 is MNHEY and CDR2 is SVGAGI. The CDR3 has 15 residues. V shed 5 bases and J 2 bases; nucleotides not matched to a gene: 5. The CDR3, as DNA: TGTGCCAGCAGTCGGACAGGGTTAGGCAATCAGCCCCAGCATTTT. This codes for CASSRTGLGNQPQHF.

The gene calls are TRBV6-6 and TRBJ1-6; 8 nucleotides agree with TRBD1. The CDR3 runs 16 residues. The germline V gene has CDR1 MNHNY and CDR2 SVGAGI (reference sequence). V was pared by 2 bases and J by 7 bases, with 7 bases of the junction left unmatched. The CDR3 bases are TGTGCCAGCAGTTACCTCCTTGGACAGGGCAATTCACCCCTCCACTTT. Its translation is CASSYLLGQGNSPLHF.

This clone has ten or more counts. The V gene is TRBV7-2, the J gene TRBJ1-2; a weak D match, TRBD1 (6 bases). This CDR3 has 13 residues. The germline V and J ends were trimmed by 5 bases and 3 bases, with 10 bases remaining between them. Looked up from germline, CDR1 is SGHTA and CDR2 is FQGNSA. CDR3 in amino acids: CASSPGQHYGYTF. The CDR3 DNA follows: TGTGCCAGCAGCCCAGGACAGCACTATGGCTACACCTTC.

V usage is TRBV6-1 and J usage is TRBJ2-3; perhaps TRBD2 as D (5 bases). This CDR3 region has 16 residues. Germline CDR1 and CDR2: MNHNS and SASEGT. V was cut by 4 bases and J by 4 bases, with 18 bases left in between. CDR3 protein: CASSAGWLAGSDTQYF. The CDR3 coding sequence is TGTGCCAGCAGTGCCGGGTGGCTAGCAGGCTCAGATACGCAGTATTTT.

In regard to this clone: This may come from a read error, since a much larger clone is one base off. The chain uses TRBV7-9 and TRBJ2-2; D gene uncertain. The CDR3 contains 13 residues. Trimming shortened V by 5 bases and J by 5 bases, and 9 bases separated the two germline ends. The V gene's germline CDR1 is SEHNR and CDR2 FQNEAQ (reference sequence). In DNA form, the CDR3 reads TGTGCCAGCAGCCCTGGGCCTACCGGGGAGCTGTTTTTT. Encoded protein: CASSPGPTGELFF.

This clone appeared a few times. The chain links TRBV6-5 to TRBJ2-7; 11 bases fit TRBD2. Trimming removed 11 bases from V and 1 base from J; junction bases left unmatched: 7. Germline V gene data show CDR1 as MNHEY and CDR2 as SVGAGI. CDR3 length equals 14 residues. CDR3 coding DNA: TGTGCCGCAGACCCTAGCGGGAGGTCCTACGAGCAGTACTTC. Amino acids: CAADPSGRSYEQYF.

This chain joins TRBV6-1 and TRBJ2-1; D is perhaps TRBD2 (6 bases). Germline V gene lookup returns CDR1 MNHNS and CDR2 SASEGT. The CDR3 is 14 residues long. The V and J ends lost 8 bases and 8 bases respectively, with 19 bases between them. CDR3 amino acids: CASRSQGGGDEQFF. For the CDR3, the DNA is TGTGCCAGCCGCAGCCAGGGAGGAGGGGATGAGCAGTTCTTC.

The chain employs TRBV9 and TRBJ2-7; 10 nucleotides match TRBD1. The CDR3 is made up of 20 amino acids. Germline lookup yields CDR1 SGDLS and CDR2 YYNGEE. The V gene end was trimmed by 4 bases and the J gene end by 4 bases; junction bases not matched to a gene: 23. The CDR3 spells CASSPTPGQGPTPRFYEQYF. In DNA form, the CDR3 reads TGTGCCAGCAGCCCAACTCCGGGACAGGGGCCGACCCCTAGATTTTACGAGCAGTACTTC.

Comment on this clone: This clone may be a read error of a much larger clone one base away. The sample holds other DNA sequences that translate to the same CDR3. This chain joins TRBV2 and TRBJ1-6; D might be TRBD1 (6 bases). The CDR3 is 14 amino acids. Deletions cut 1 base from V and 10 bases from J, with 11 bases between. The germline V gene encodes CDR1 SNHLY and CDR2 FYNNEI. The CDR3 is CASSEGWQGSPLHF. In DNA form, the CDR3 reads TGTGCCAGCAGTGAAGGGTGGCAGGGGTCACCCCTCCACTTT.

This clone was detected only a few times. V usage is TRBV11-3 and J usage is TRBJ2-5; D is possibly TRBD2 (6 bases). Germline-derived CDR1 and CDR2 are SGHNT and YENEEA. The V gene lost 4 bases and the J gene lost 7 bases, with 16 bases spanning the gap. CDR3 length: 14 residues. CDR3 amino acids: CASSSGLTVWTQYF. The CDR3, as DNA: TGTGCCAGCAGCTCGGGACTTACGGTTTGGACCCAGTACTTC. The variable domain in full, with the rest retrieved from reference TRBV11-3 and TRBJ2-5, is EAGVVQSPRYKIIEKKQPVAFWCNPISGHNTLYWYLQNLGQGPELLIRYENEEAVDDSQLPKDRFSAERLKGVDSTLKIQPAELGDSAVYLCASSSGLTVWTQYFGPGTRLLVL.

Regarding this clone: A read error may explain this, as a much larger clone is one base away. V gene TRBV15 combines with J gene TRBJ2-1, with TRBD2 identical over 7 bases. Germline V CDR1 and CDR2: LNHNV, YYDKDF (reference sequence). The CDR3 loop spans 15 amino acids. V lost 0 bases and J lost 6; bases outside the gene matches: 5. In DNA form, the CDR3 reads TGTGCCACCAGCAGAGAGGTGGGGGGGACCAATGAGCAGTTCTTC. Protein: CATSREVGGTNEQFF.

The V gene is TRBV9, the J gene TRBJ1-6, with 7 bases matching TRBD1. V lost 4 bases, J lost 5 bases, and 3 bases stayed unmatched. This CDR3 has 14 residues. The germline V gene encodes CDR1 SGDLS and CDR2 YYNGEE. The CDR3 DNA follows: TGTGCCAGCAGCCAGGGGGTAAATAATTCACCCCTCCACTTT. Residues: CASSQGVNNSPLHF.

V usage is TRBV7-6 and J usage is TRBJ2-2; 10 bases agree with TRBD1. The CDR3 runs to 18 residues. V gave up 5 bases and J gave up 5 bases; unmatched junction bases: 14. CDR1 and CDR2 from the germline V gene are SGHVS and FNYEAQ. The DNA for the CDR3 is TGTGCCAGCAGCCCCTGGACAGGGGGACCAGGCTCAACCGGGGAGCTGTTTTTT. This translates into CASSPWTGGPGSTGELFF.

This clone qualifies as medium-sized (0.01 to 0.1%). This sample also contains other DNA sequences that code for the same CDR3. The chain links TRBV30 to TRBJ2-5; D may be TRBD2 (5 bases). This CDR3 region has 15 residues. Trimming removed 3 bases at V and 5 bases at J, with 19 bases between. CDR1 is GTSNPN, CDR2 SVGIG, per germline (reference sequence). CDR3 residues: CAWRPPDLRRETQYF. CDR3 sequence (DNA): TGTGCCTGGAGACCACCGGACCTCCGGAGGGAGACCCAGTACTTC. Full variable domain (rest looked up from reference TRBV30 and TRBJ2-5): SQTIHQWPATLVQPVGSPLSLECTVEGTSNPNLYWYRQAAGRGLQLLFYSVGIGQISSEVPQNLSASRPQDRQFILSSKKLLLSDSGFYLCAWRPPDLRRETQYFGPGTRLLVL.

The genes are TRBV28 and TRBJ1-1; D is undetermined. Germline V CDR1 and CDR2: MDHEN, SYDVKM. The CDR3 length is 15 residues. The V gene lost 5 bases and the J gene lost 10 bases, with 23 bases spanning the gap. CDR3 nucleotides: TGTGCCAGCAGTCCGTCCGGGCTGAGACCGTTGTTAGCTTTCTTT. Residues: CASSPSGLRPLLAFF. Using reference TRBV28 and TRBJ1-1 for the parts outside the CDR3, the full variable domain is DVKVTQSSRYLVKRTGEKVFLECVQDMDHENMFWYRQDPGLGLRLIYFSYDVKMKEKGDIPEGYSVSREKKERFSLILESASTNQTSMYLCASSPSGLRPLLAFFGQGTRLTVV.

The rearrangement joins TRBV5-1 to TRBJ2-3; no definite D call. Trimming removed 7 bases at V and 5 bases at J, with 11 bases between. CDR1 is SGHRS, CDR2 YFSETQ, per germline. This CDR3 region has 12 residues. As DNA, the CDR3 is TGCGCCAGCGCGATAGTGGGAGATACGCAGTATTTT. Its translation is CASAIVGDTQYF.

This clone was found a few times. The chain uses TRBV28 and TRBJ2-7; 11 bases match TRBD1. Trimming removed 3 bases from V and 5 bases from J; junction bases left unmatched: 6. Germline-derived CDR1 and CDR2 are MDHEN and SYDVKM. This CDR3 is 15 amino acids long. CDR3: CASSFSGQGAHEQYF. Here the CDR3 DNA reads TGTGCCAGCAGTTTTTCCGGACAGGGGGCCCACGAGCAGTACTTC.